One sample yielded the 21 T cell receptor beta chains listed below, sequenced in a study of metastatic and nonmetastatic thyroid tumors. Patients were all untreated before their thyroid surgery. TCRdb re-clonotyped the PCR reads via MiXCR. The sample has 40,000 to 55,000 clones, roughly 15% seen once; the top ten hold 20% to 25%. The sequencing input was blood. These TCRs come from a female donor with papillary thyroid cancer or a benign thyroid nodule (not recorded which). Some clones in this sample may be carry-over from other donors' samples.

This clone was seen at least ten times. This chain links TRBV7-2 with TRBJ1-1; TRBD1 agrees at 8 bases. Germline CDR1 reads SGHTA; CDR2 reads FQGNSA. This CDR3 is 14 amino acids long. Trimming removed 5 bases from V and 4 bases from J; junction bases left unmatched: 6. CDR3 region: CASSLQGDGTEAFF. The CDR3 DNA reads TGTGCCAGCAGCCTACAGGGGGATGGCACTGAAGCTTTCTTT.

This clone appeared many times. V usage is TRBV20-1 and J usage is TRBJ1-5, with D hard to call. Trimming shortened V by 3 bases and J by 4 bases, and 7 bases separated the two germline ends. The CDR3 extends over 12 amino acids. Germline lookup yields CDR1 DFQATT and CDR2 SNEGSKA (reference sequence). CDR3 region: CSARDQNQPQHF. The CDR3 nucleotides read TGCAGTGCTAGGGACCAAAATCAGCCCCAGCATTTT.

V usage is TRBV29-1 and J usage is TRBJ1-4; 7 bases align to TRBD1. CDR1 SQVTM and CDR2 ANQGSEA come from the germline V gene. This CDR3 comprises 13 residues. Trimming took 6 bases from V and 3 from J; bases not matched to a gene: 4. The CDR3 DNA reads TGCAGCGTCCACACAGGGGCTAATGAAAAACTGTTTTTT. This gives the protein CSVHTGANEKLFF.

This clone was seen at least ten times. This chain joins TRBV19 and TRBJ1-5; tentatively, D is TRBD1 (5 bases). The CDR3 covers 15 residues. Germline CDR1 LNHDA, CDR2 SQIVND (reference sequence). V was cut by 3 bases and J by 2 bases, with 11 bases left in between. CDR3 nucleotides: TGTGCCAGTAGTATCTGGCAGGGCGGCAATCAGCCCCAGCATTTT. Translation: CASSIWQGGNQPQHF.

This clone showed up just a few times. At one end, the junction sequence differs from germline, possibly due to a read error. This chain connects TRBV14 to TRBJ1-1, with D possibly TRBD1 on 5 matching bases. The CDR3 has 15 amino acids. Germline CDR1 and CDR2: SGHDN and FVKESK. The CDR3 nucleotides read TGTGCCAGCGGCCATGGTGGGGCCATGAACACTGAAGCTTTCTTT. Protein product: CASGHGGAMNTEAFF.

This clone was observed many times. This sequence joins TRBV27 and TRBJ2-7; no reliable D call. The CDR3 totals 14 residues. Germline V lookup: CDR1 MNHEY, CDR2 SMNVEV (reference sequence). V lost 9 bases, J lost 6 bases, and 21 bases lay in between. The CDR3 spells CASVPRVGLGEQYF. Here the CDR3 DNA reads TGTGCCAGTGTCCCGCGAGTGGGCTTGGGCGAGCAGTACTTC.

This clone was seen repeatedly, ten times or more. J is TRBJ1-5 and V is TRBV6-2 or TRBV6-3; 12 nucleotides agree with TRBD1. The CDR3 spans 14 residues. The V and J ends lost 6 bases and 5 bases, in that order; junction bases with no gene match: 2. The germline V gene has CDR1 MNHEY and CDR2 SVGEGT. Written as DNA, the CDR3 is TGTGCCAGCAGCGGGACAGGGGGCTATCAGCCCCAGCATTTT. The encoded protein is CASSGTGGYQPQHF.

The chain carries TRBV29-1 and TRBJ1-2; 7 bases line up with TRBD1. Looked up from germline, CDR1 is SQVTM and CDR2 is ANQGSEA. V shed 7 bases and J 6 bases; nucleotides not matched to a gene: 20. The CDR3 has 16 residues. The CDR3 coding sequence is TGCAGCGCCCGGGACAGTGGGGGAGCCGGAATCGATGGCTACACCTTC. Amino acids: CSARDSGGAGIDGYTF. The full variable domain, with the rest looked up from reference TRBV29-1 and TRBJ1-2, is SAVISQKPSRDICQRGTSLTIQCQVDSQVTMMFWYRQQPGQSLTLIATANQGSEATYESGFVIDKFPISRPNLTFSTLTVSNMSPEDSSIYLCSARDSGGAGIDGYTFGSGTRLTVV.

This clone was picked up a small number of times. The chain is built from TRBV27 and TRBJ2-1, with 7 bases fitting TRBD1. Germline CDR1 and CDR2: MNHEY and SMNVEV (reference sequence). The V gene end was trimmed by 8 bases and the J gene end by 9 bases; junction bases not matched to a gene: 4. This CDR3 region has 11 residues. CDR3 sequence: CASEGAGEQFF. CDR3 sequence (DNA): TGTGCCAGCGAGGGGGCGGGTGAGCAGTTCTTC.

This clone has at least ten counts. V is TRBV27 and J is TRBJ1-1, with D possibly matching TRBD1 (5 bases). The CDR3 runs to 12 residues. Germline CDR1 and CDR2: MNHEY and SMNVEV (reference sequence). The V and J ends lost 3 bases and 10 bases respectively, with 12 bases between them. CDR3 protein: CASSFQGEVAFF. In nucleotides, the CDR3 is TGTGCCAGCAGTTTCCAGGGAGAGGTAGCTTTCTTT.

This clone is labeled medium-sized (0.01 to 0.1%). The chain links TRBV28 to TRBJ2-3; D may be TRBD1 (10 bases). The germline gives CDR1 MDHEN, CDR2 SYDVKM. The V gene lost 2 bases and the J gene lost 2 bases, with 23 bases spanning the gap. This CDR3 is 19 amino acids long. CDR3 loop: CASSLEGLAGTGDTDTQYF. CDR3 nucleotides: TGTGCCAGCAGTTTAGAAGGCCTAGCGGGGACAGGGGACACAGATACGCAGTATTTT.

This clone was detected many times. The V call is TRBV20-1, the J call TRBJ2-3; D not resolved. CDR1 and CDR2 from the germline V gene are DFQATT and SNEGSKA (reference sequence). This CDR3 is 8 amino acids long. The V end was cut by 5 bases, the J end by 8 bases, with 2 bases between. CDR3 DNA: TGCAGTGCTGGTACGCAGTATTTT. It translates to CSAGTQYF.

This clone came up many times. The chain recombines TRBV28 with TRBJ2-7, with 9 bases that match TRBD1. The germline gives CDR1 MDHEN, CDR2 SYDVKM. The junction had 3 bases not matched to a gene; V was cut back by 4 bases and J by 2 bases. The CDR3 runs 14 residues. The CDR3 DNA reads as TGTGCCAGCAGTTGGGACAGGGAAGCCTACGAGCAGTACTTC. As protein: CASSWDREAYEQYF.

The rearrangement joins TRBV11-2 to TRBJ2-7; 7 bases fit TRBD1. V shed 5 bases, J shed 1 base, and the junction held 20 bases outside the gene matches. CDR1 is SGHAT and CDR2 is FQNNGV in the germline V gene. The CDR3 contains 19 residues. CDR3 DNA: TGTGCCAGCAGCCTTCGCATCGATCCATGGACAGGTTTATCCTACGAGCAGTACTTC. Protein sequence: CASSLRIDPWTGLSYEQYF.

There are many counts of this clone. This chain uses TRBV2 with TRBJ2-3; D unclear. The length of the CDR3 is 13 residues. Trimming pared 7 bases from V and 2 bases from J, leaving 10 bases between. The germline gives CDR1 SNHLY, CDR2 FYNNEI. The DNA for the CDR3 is TGTGCCAGCACCAACTCTCTCACAGATACGCAGTATTTT. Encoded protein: CASTNSLTDTQYF.

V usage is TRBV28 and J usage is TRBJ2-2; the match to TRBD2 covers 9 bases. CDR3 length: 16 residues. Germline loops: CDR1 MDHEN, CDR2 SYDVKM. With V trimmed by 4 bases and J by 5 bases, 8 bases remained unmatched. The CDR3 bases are TGTGCCAGCAGTTCCTGGGGACTAGCAGAGACCGGGGAGCTGTTTTTT. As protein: CASSSWGLAETGELFF.

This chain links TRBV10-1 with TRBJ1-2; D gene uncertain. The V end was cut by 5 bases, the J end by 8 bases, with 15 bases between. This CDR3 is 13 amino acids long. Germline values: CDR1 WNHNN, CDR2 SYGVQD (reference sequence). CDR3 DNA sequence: TGCGCCAGCAGTCCGAAGGTGGGCGGAGGCTACACCTTC. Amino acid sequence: CASSPKVGGGYTF.

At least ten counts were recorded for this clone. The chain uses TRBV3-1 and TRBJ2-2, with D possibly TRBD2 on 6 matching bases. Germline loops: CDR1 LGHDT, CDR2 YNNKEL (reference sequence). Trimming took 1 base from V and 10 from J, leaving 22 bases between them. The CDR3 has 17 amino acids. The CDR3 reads CASSQVSAGMGYEELFF. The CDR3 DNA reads TGTGCCAGCAGCCAAGTGTCCGCGGGAATGGGCTACGAGGAGCTGTTTTTT.

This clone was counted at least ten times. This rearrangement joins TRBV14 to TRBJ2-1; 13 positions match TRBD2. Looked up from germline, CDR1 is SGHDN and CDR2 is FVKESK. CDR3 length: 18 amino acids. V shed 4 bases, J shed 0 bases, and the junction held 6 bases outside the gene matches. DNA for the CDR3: TGTGCCAGCAGCCTCGGACTAGCGGGAGACCACTCCTACAATGAGCAGTTCTTC. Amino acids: CASSLGLAGDHSYNEQFF.

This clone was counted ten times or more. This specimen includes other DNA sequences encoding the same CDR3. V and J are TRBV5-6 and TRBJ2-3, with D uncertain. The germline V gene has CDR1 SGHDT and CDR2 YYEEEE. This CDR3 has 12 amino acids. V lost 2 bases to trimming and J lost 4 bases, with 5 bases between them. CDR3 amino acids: CASSFDPDTQYF. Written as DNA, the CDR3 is TGTGCCAGCAGCTTCGACCCAGATACGCAGTATTTT.

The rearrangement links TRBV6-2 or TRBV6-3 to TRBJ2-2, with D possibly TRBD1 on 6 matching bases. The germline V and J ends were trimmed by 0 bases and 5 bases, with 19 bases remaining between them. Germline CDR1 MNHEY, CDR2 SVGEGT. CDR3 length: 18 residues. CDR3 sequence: CASSYSTGHGSLTGELFF. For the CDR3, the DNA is TGTGCCAGCAGTTACTCGACAGGACATGGGTCGTTAACCGGGGAGCTGTTTTTT.